These T cell receptor beta chains were read from a single sample in a study of blood T cell repertoires in COVID-19. Sequenced by immunoSEQ multiplex PCR; TCRdb stores in-frame clones only, minus some. The data show about 76,000 clones, roughly three quarters seen once. The sequenced sample consisted of peripheral blood. These receptors all come from a man between 65 and 80 years old with acute or convalescent COVID-19. Each CDR3 is given with its conserved first and last residue. Each record gives: CDR3 protein, CDR3 DNA, CDR3 length, D gene, clone size, J gene, V gene. The D gene is left open where the match is weak. A clone size is listed for some rows: how often the clone was seen (once, few, many), or a class if it is expanded.

CASRGQSPSSGANVLTF TGTGCCAGCAGGGGACAGAGCCCGTCCTCTGGGGCCAACGTCCTGACTTTC 17 TRBD1 NA TRBJ2-6 TRBV5-4
CASSLPGLAGEGTGELFF TGTGCCAGCAGCTTACCCGGACTAGCGGGAGAGGGGACCGGGGAGCTGTTTTTT 18 TRBD2 once TRBJ2-2 TRBV5-6
CASSLGSYGYTF TGTGCCAGCAGCTTGGGCAGTTATGGCTACACCTTC 12 NA few TRBJ1-2 TRBV5-6
CASSPIGQGALAAWEQYF TGTGCCAGCTCACCAATAGGGCAGGGTGCACTTGCGGCTTGGGAGCAGTACTTC 18 NA NA TRBJ2-7 TRBV18
CASSLEPTGNYEQYF TGTGCCAGCAGCTTAGAACCGACAGGGAACTACGAGCAGTACTTC 15 TRBD1 NA TRBJ2-7 TRBV7-9
CASSPRTSGRSPYEGNEQYF TGTGCCAGCAGCCCTCGGACTAGCGGGAGGTCCCCCTACGAAGGGAACGAGCAGTACTTC 20 NA NA TRBJ2-7 TRBV21-1
CASSRDTETQYF TGTGCCAGCAGCCGGGACACAGAGACCCAGTACTTC 12 NA few TRBJ2-5 TRBV7-9
CASSQDSGGGKTQYF TGTGCCAGCAGCCAAGATTCAGGGGGTGGAAAGACCCAGTACTTC 15 TRBD1 NA TRBJ2-5 TRBV4-2
CASSILGTGRFGETQYF TGTGCCAGTAGTATCCTCGGGACAGGGAGATTTGGGGAGACCCAGTACTTC 17 TRBD1 NA TRBJ2-5 TRBV19
CASSPGQGVNTEAFF TGTGCCAGCAGCCCGGGACAGGGAGTGAACACTGAAGCTTTCTTT 15 TRBD1 NA TRBJ1-1 TRBV5-6
CASSLAPGQIFETQYF TGCGCCAGCAGCCTCGCCCCGGGACAGATATTCGAGACCCAGTACTTC 16 TRBD1 few TRBJ2-5 TRBV4-1
CASSTGGTGNTIYF TGTGCCAGCAGTACCGGGGGAACTGGAAACACCATATATTTT 14 NA NA TRBJ1-3 TRBV6-2/TRBV6-3
CASGGGRGNEKLFF TGTGCCAGCGGAGGGGGGAGGGGGAATGAAAAACTGTTTTTT 14 NA NA TRBJ1-4 TRBV9
CASQWTSGGLEQYF TGCGCCAGCCAATGGACTAGCGGGGGCCTGGAGCAGTACTTC 14 TRBD2 few TRBJ2-7 TRBV5-1
CASSATPETQYF TGTGCCAGCAGTGCGACTCCGGAGACCCAGTACTTC 12 NA NA TRBJ2-5 TRBV27
CASRTGAQETQYF TGTGCCAGCAGGACAGGGGCCCAAGAGACCCAGTACTTC 13 TRBD1 NA TRBJ2-5 TRBV25-1
CASSHPQGYSYGYTF TGTGCCAGCAGCCACCCACAGGGGTATAGCTATGGCTACACCTTC 15 TRBD1 NA TRBJ1-2 TRBV3-1/TRBV3-2
CASSYAGQGGGKLFF TGTGCCAGCAGTTACGCAGGACAGGGAGGGGGAAAACTGTTTTTT 15 TRBD1 NA TRBJ1-4 TRBV6-9
CASSLGLASYEQYF TGTGCCAGCAGTCTGGGACTAGCTTCCTACGAGCAGTACTTC 14 TRBD2 NA TRBJ2-7 TRBV27
CASSLRQGGYEQYF TGTGCCAGCAGCCTTCGACAGGGAGGCTACGAGCAGTACTTC 14 NA NA TRBJ2-7 TRBV7-9
CASSQVSAGGAGAQYF TGTGCCAGCAGCCAAGTGTCGGCGGGGGGGGCTGGGGCCCAGTACTTC 16 TRBD2 NA TRBJ2-5 TRBV3-1/TRBV3-2
CASSTSTGSGNTIYF TGTGCCAGCAGCACCTCTACAGGGTCTGGAAACACCATATATTTT 15 NA NA TRBJ1-3 TRBV5-4
CASSQDTTGGGPQHF TGTGCCAGCAGCCAAGATACGACGGGAGGGGGGCCCCAGCATTTT 15 NA once TRBJ1-5 TRBV3-1/TRBV3-2
CAAGGGVIAFYNEQFF TGTGCCGCAGGGGGCGGGGTGATAGCGTTTTACAATGAGCAGTTCTTC 16 TRBD1 few TRBJ2-1 TRBV28
CASSPGQGTLNTEAFF TGTGCCAGTAGTCCCGGACAGGGAACCCTGAACACTGAAGCTTTCTTT 16 TRBD1 NA TRBJ1-1 TRBV19
CASSSSLTSVGGAQYF TGTGCCAGCAGCTCAAGTCTTACTAGCGTGGGAGGGGCCCAGTACTTC 16 TRBD2 NA TRBJ2-5 TRBV7-2
CASSGVGTSGTIAKNIQYF TGTGCCAGCAGCGGCGTCGGGACTAGCGGAACTATAGCCAAAAACATTCAGTACTTC 19 TRBD2 once TRBJ2-4 TRBV9
CASRPGSLSQGETQYF TGTGCCAGCAGGCCCGGGTCGCTCTCTCAGGGGGAGACCCAGTACTTC 16 NA NA TRBJ2-5 TRBV7-9
CASSSGTGFAGELFF TGTGCCAGCAGCTCCGGGACAGGGTTCGCCGGGGAGCTGTTTTTT 15 TRBD1 few TRBJ2-2 TRBV7-2
CASSFSEQYF TGTGCCAGCAGCTTTAGCGAGCAGTACTTC 10 NA NA TRBJ2-7 TRBV11-2
CASSGTVGPQHF TGTGCCAGCAGCGGGACAGTCGGGCCCCAGCATTTT 12 TRBD1 NA TRBJ1-5 TRBV28
CASSPFQETQYF TGTGCCAGCAGCCCGTTCCAAGAGACCCAGTACTTC 12 NA NA TRBJ2-5 TRBV7-9
CASSYQGAANEKLFF TGTGCCAGCAGTTACCAGGGGGCTGCTAATGAAAAACTGTTTTTT 15 TRBD1 few TRBJ1-4 TRBV6-5
CASSPAQGIRDTEAFF TGTGCCAGCTCACCGGCGCAGGGGATACGTGACACTGAAGCTTTCTTT 16 NA NA TRBJ1-1 TRBV18
CASSLMSNTEAFF TGTGCCAGCAGTTTAATGAGTAACACTGAAGCTTTCTTT 13 NA NA TRBJ1-1 TRBV12-3/TRBV12-4
CASSLSGTSGRYEQYF TGTGCCAGCAGTTTATCGGGGACTAGCGGGAGGTACGAGCAGTACTTC 16 TRBD2 NA TRBJ2-7 TRBV28
CASSLNPPGNRGIGDTQYF TGTGCCAGCAGCTTAAACCCCCCCGGGAACAGGGGGATTGGAGATACGCAGTATTTT 19 TRBD1 NA TRBJ2-3 TRBV7-3